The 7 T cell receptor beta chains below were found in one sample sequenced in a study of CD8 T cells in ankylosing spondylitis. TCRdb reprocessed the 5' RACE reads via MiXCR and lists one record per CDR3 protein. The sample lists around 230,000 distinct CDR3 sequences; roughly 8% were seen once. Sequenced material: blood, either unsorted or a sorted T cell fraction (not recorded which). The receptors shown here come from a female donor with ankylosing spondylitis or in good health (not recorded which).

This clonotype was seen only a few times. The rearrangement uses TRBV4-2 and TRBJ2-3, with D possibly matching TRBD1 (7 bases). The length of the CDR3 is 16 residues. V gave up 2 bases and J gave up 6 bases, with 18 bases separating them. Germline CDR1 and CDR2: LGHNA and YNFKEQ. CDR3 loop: CASSQLAGTASDTQYF. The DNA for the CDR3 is TGTGCCAGCAGCCAATTGGCGGGGACAGCAAGTGATACGCAGTATTTT.

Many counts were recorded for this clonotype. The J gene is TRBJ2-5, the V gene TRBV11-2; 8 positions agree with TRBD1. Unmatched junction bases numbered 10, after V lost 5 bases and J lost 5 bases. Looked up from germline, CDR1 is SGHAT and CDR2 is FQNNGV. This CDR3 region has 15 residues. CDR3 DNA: TGTGCCAGCAGCCCCCGACAGGGGATGTGGGAGACCCAGTACTTC. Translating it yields CASSPRQGMWETQYF.

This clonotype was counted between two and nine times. In nucleotides, the CDR3 is TGCGCCAGCAGCGTGATACCGATAGGGGGGGGCACAGATACGCAGTATTTT. Protein product: CASSVIPIGGGTDTQYF. The chain recombines TRBV5-1 with TRBJ2-3; a weak D match, TRBD2 (7 bases). CDR1 and CDR2 from the germline V gene are SGHRS and YFSETQ. Trimming pared 4 bases from V and 1 base from J, leaving 19 bases between. The CDR3 has 17 residues.

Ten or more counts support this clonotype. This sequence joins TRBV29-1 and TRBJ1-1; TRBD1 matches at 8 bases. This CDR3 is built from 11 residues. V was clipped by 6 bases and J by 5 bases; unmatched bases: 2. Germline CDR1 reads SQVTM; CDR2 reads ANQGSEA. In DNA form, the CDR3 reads TGCAGCGTACGGACAGGGACTGAAGCTTTCTTT. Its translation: CSVRTGTEAFF.

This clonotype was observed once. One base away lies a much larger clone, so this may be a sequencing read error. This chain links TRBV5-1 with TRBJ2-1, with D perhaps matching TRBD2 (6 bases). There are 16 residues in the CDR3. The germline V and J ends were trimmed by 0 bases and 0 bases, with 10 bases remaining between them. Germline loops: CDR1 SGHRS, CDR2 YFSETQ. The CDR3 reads CASSLDDGSSYNEQFF. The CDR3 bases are TGCGCCAGCAGCTTGGATGACGGGAGCTCCTACAATGAGCAGTTCTTC.

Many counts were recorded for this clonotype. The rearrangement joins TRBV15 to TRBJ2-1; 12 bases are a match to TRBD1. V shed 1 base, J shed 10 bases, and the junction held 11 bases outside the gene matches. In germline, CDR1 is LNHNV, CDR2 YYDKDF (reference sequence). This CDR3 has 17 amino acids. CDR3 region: CATSRAHRDRGQGEQFF. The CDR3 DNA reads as TGTGCCACCAGCAGAGCACACCGGGACAGGGGGCAAGGGGAGCAGTTCTTC.

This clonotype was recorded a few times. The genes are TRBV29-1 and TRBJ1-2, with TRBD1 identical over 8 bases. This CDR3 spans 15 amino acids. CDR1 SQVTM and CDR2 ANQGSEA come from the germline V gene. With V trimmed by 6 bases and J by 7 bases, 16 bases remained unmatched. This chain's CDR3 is CSVTPDRTGQGGYTF. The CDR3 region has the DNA TGCAGCGTCACCCCCGACAGGACAGGGCAGGGTGGCTACACCTTC.